This T cell receptor (beta chain) was captured by sequencing in a study of T cells after yellow fever vaccination. The CDR3 is 16 amino acids. About this clonotype: One end of the junction is discordant with germline, which a read error may explain.

TCRdb re-derived calls from the 5' RACE reads in MiXCR, one entry per CDR3 protein. The data show some 560,000 distinct CDR3 sequences, roughly 17% seen once. The TCR sequence derives from a man younger than 35 who received the YFV17D yellow fever vaccine. The chain is built from TRBV12-3 or TRBV12-4 and TRBJ1-1; 9 bases line up with TRBD1. Source: PBMCs, taken 5 days after the first yellow fever vaccination. The DNA for the CDR3 is TGTCCCAGCAGTGACCAACAGGGGGCTTTAGACACTGAAGCTTTCTTT. This sequence encodes CPSSDQQGALDTEAFF.